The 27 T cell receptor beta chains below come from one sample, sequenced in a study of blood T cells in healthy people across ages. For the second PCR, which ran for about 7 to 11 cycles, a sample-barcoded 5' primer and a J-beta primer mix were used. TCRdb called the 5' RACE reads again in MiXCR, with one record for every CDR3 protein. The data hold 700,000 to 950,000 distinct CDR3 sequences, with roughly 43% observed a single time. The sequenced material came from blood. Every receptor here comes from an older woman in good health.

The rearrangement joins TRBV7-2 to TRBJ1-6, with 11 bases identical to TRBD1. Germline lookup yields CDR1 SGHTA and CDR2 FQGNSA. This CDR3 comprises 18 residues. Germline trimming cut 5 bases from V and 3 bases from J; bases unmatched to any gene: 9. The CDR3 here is CASSRRDRGTLYNSPLHF. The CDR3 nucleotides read TGTGCCAGCAGCCGCCGGGACAGGGGGACCCTCTATAATTCACCCCTCCACTTT. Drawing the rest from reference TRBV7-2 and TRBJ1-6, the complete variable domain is GAGVSQSPSNKVTEKGKDVELRCDPISGHTALYWYRQSLGQGLEFLIYFQGNSAPDKSGLPSDRFSAERTGGSVSTLTIQRTQQEDSAVYLCASSRRDRGTLYNSPLHFGNGTRLTVT.

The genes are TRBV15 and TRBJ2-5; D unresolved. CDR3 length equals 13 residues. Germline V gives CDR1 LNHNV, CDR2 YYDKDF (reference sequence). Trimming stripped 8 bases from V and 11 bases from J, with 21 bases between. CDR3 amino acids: CATSRFSYEVQYF. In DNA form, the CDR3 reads TGTGCCACCTCCAGATTCTCCTACGAGGTGCAGTACTTC.

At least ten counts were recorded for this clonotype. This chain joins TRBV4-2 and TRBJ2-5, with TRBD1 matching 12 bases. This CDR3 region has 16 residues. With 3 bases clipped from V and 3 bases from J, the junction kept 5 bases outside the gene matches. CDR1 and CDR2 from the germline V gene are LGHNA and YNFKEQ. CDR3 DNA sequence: TGTGCCAGCAGCCAGGGAGGGACAGGGGGCGAAGAGACCCAGTACTTC. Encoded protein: CASSQGGTGGEETQYF.

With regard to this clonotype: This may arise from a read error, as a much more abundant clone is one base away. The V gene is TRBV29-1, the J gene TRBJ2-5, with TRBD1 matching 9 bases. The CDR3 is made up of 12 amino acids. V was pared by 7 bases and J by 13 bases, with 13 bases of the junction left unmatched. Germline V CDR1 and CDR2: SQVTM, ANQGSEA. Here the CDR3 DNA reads TGCAGCGCCCGGGACAGGGTTAATGAGCGGTACTTC. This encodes CSARDRVNERYF.

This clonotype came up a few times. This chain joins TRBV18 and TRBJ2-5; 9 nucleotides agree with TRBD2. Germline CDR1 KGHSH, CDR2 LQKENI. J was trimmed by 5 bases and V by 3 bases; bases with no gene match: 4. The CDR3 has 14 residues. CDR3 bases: TGTGCCAGCTCACCCGGGACTAGCAGGGAGACCCAGTACTTC. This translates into CASSPGTSRETQYF.

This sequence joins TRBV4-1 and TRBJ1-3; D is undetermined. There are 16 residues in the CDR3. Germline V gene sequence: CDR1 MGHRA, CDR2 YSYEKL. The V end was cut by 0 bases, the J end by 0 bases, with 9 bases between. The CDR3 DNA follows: TGCGCCAGCAGCCAAGATTGGGGATTCTCTGGAAACACCATATATTTT. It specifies CASSQDWGFSGNTIYF.

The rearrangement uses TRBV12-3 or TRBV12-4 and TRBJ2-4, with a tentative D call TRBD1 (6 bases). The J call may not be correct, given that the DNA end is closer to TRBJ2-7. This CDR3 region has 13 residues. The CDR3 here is CASTNSGDYEQYF. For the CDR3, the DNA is TGTGCCAGCACGAATTCAGGGGACTACGAGCAGTACTTC.

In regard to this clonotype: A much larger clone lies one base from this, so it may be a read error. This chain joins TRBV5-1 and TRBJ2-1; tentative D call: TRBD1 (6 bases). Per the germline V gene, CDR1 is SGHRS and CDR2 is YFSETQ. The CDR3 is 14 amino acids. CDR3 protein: CASQADSSYNKQFF. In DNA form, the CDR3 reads TGCGCCAGTCAAGCGGACAGCTCCTACAATAAGCAGTTCTTC.

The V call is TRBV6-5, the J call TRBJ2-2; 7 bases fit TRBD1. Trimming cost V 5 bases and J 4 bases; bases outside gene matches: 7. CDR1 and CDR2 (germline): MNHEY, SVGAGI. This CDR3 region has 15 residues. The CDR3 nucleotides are TGTGCCAGCAGTCGAGGGGGCGGCGGCACCGGGGAGCTGTTTTTT. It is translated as CASSRGGGGTGELFF.

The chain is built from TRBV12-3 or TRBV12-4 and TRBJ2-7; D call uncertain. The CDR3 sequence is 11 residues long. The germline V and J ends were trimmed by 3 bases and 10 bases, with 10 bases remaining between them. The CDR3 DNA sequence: TGTGCCAGCAGTTTTAGAGAGATCCAGTACTTC. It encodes CASSFREIQYF.

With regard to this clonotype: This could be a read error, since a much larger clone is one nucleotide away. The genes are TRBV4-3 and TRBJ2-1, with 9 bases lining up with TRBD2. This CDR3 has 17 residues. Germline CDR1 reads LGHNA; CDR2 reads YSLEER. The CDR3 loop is CASSQDVTSGLYKEQFF. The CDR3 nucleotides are TGCGCCAGCAGCCAAGATGTTACTAGCGGGCTCTACAAGGAGCAGTTCTTC.

CDR3 in amino acids: CASSFPQQGGTEAFF. The CDR3 DNA reads TGCGCCAGCAGCTTTCCGCAACAGGGGGGCACTGAAGCTTTCTTT. This chain uses TRBV5-1 with TRBJ1-1, with TRBD1 identical over 8 bases. After removal of 2 bases from V and 4 bases from J, the junction contained 7 bases not matched to a gene. Germline CDR1 and CDR2: SGHRS and YFSETQ. The CDR3 is 15 residues long.

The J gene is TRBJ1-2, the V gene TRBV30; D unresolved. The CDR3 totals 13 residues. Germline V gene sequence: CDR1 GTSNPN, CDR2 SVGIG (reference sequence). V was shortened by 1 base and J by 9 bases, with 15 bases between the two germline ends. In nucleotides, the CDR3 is TGTGCCTGGAGTGATCCGGGCTATTATAGCTACACCTTC. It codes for CAWSDPGYYSYTF.

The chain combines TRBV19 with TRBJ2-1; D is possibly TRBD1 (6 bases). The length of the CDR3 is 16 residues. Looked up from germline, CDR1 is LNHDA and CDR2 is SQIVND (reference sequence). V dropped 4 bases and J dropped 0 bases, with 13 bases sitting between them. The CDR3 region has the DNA TGTGCCAGTAGTACCAGGGGTCCCGGCTCCTACAATGAGCAGTTCTTC. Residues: CASSTRGPGSYNEQFF.

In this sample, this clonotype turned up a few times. The CDR3: CASSVPRDTQGDEQFF. CDR3 nucleotides: TGTGCCAGCAGCGTACCCCGGGACACCCAAGGGGATGAGCAGTTCTTC. The chain recombines TRBV9 with TRBJ2-1, with a weak D call TRBD1 (6 bases). Germline assignment: CDR1 SGDLS and CDR2 YYNGEE. This CDR3 is built from 16 residues. V was shortened by 1 base and J by 8 bases, with 19 bases between the two germline ends.

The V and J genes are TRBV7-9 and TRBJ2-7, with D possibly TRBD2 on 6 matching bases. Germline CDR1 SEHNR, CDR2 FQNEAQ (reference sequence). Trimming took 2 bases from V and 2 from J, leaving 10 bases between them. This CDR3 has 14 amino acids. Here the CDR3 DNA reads TGTGCCAGCAGCTTACGGGGGTTAACCTACGAGCAGTACTTC. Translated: CASSLRGLTYEQYF.

In nucleotides, the CDR3 is TGTGCCATCAGTGGGGCGACCCACAATGAGCAGTTCTTC. Its translation is CAISGATHNEQFF. The chain uses TRBV10-3 and TRBJ2-1; no clear D. Germline V gene lookup returns CDR1 ENHRY and CDR2 SYGVKD. This CDR3 comprises 13 residues. Trimming stripped 4 bases from V and 5 bases from J, with 9 bases between.

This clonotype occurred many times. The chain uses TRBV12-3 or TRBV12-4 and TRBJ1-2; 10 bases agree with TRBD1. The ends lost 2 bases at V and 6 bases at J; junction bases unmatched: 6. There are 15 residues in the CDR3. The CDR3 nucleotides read TGTGCCAGCAGTTTAAAGGGACAGGGGTATCATGGCTACACCTTC. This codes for CASSLKGQGYHGYTF.

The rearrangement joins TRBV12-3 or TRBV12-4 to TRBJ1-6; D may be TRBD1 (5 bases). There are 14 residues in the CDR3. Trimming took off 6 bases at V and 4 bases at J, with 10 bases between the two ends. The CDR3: CASRSGDYNSPLHF. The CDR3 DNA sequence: TGTGCCAGCAGGTCGGGGGATTATAATTCACCCCTCCACTTT.

DNA for the CDR3: TGTGCCAGCAGCCCCAGAGGGAGGGTCTACGAGCAGTACTTC. Its translation is CASSPRGRVYEQYF. The chain has TRBV14 and TRBJ2-7; 7 bases agree with TRBD2. Germline values: CDR1 SGHDN, CDR2 FVKESK. The CDR3 has 14 residues. V shed 4 bases and J 3 bases; nucleotides not matched to a gene: 6.

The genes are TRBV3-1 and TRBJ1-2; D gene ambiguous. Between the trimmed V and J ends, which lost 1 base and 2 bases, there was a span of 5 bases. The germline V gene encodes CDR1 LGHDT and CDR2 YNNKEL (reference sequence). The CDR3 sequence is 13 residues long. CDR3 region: CASSQARNYGYTF. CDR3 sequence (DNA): TGTGCCAGCAGCCAAGCCCGGAACTATGGCTACACCTTC.

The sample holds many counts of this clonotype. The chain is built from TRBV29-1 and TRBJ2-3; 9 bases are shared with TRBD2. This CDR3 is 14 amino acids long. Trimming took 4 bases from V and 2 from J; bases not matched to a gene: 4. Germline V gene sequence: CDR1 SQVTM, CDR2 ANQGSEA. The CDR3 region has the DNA TGCAGCGTTGTTGCGGGGGGGGTCACAGATACGCAGTATTTT. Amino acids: CSVVAGGVTDTQYF.

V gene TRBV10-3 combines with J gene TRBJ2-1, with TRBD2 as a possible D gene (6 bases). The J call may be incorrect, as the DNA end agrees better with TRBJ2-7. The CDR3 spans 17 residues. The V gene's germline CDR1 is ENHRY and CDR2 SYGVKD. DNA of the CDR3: TGTGCCATCAGTCCCCTCGAAGTAGCGGTCTCCTACAATGAGCAGTACTTC. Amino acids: CAISPLEVAVSYNEQYF.

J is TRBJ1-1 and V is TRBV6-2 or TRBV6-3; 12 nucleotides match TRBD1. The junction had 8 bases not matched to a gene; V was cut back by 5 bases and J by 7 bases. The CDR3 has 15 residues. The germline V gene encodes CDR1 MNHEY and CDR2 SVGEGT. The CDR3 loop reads CASSDEGQGAVEAFF. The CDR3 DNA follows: TGTGCCAGCAGTGATGAGGGACAGGGGGCCGTTGAAGCTTTCTTT.

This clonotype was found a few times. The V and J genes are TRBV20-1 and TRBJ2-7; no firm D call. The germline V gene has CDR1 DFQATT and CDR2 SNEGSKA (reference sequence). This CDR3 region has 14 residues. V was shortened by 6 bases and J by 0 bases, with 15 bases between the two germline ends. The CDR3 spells CSAFGPASSYEQYF. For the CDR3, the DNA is TGCAGTGCCTTCGGGCCAGCCAGCTCCTACGAGCAGTACTTC.

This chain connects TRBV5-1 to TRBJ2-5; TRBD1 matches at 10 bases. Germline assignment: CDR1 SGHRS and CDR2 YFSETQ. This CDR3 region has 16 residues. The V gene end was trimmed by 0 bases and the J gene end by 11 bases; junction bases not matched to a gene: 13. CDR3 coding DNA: TGCGCCAGCAGCTTGGAGGGGGGACAGGGGATTAATGAGCAGTACTTC. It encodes CASSLEGGQGINEQYF.

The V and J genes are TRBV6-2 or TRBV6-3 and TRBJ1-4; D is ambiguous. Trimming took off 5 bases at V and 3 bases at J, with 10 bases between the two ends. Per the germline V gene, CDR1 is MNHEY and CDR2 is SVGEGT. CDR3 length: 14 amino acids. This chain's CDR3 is CASSPTASNEKLFF. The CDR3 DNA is TGTGCCAGCAGTCCGACGGCTTCTAATGAAAAACTGTTTTTT.